This TCR beta chain was captured in a study of cytomegalovirus exposure and HLA in healthy donors. Germline CDR1 reads MNHNS; CDR2 reads SASEGT. The V gene end was trimmed by 4 bases and the J gene end by 0 bases; junction bases not matched to a gene: 5. This CDR3 is 15 amino acids long. The approximately 120-subject validation cohort, separate from the approximately 640-subject first cohort, included the donors. Sequencing was performed with immunoSEQ multiplex PCR; in TCRdb, only in-frame clones are kept and a portion is missing. This sample has some 340,000 clones; roughly nine tenths occur once, and the top ten carry 1% to 1.5%. Overall study findings and caveats: As was reported, the classifier diagnosed cytomegalovirus status with high specificity and sensitivity.

Concerning this clone: The target antigen is unknown.

The chain carries TRBV6-1 and TRBJ2-7, with TRBD1 identical over 8 bases. Sequencing input: PBMCs. The TCR was taken from a woman aged 25 to 39 in good health and CMV-seropositive. The CDR3 sequence is CASSAYRGASYEQYF. In DNA form, the CDR3 reads TGTGCCAGCAGTGCCTACAGGGGGGCCTCCTACGAGCAGTACTTC.